The 25 T cell receptor beta chains presented below share a single source sample, sequenced in a study of cytotoxic CD8 clonotypes in ibrutinib-treated CLL. The table came from immunoSEQ multiplex PCR; TCRdb's copy has only in-frame clones and leaves some out. The sample has about 130,000 clones; approximately 85% are singletons. This specimen was PBMCs, taken after 24 months of ibrutinib treatment. These receptors were collected from a human donor with chronic lymphocytic leukemia.

This clone was counted a single time. The rearrangement uses TRBV2 and TRBJ1-5; no clear D gene. Germline V gene data show CDR1 as SNHLY and CDR2 as FYNNEI. V was trimmed by 1 base and J by 13 bases, leaving 17 bases between them. The CDR3 loop spans 14 amino acids. The CDR3 DNA reads as TGTGCCAGCAGTGAAGGGTCCTGGAGTACTATTCAGCATTTT. It yields the protein CASSEGSWSTIQHF. The variable domain in full, with the rest retrieved from reference TRBV2 and TRBJ1-5, is EPEVTQTPSHQVTQMGQEVILRCVPISNHLYFYWYRQILGQKVEFLVSFYNNEISEKSEIFDDQFSVERPDGSNFTLKIRSTKLEDSAMYFCASSEGSWSTIQHFGDGTRLSIL.

This sequence joins TRBV12-5 and TRBJ1-2; D call uncertain. Germline CDR1 is LGHNT and CDR2 is FRNRAP. The CDR3 covers 15 residues. V was cut by 1 base and J by 8 bases, with 17 bases left in between. CDR3 nucleotides: TGTGCTAGTGGTTTGGGCCCCGACCGCCTTGGGGGCTACACCTTC. Encoded protein: CASGLGPDRLGGYTF.

V usage is TRBV7-3 and J usage is TRBJ2-1, with TRBD1 as a possible D gene (6 bases). CDR3 length: 16 amino acids. Germline loops: CDR1 SGHTA, CDR2 FQGTGA. Trimming pared 3 bases from V and 1 base from J, leaving 13 bases between. In nucleotides, the CDR3 is TGTGCCAGCAGCTTTGTCCCTAGGGGGTCCTACAATGAGCAGTTCTTC. It translates to CASSFVPRGSYNEQFF.

This clone has a handful of counts. The J gene is TRBJ2-7, the V gene TRBV6-6, with TRBD1 matching 8 bases. The CDR3 is made up of 15 amino acids. Germline values: CDR1 MNHNY, CDR2 SVGAGI (reference sequence). With 4 bases clipped from V and 4 bases from J, the junction kept 9 bases outside the gene matches. The CDR3 loop is CASSSRTGNVYEQYF. CDR3 sequence (DNA): TGTGCCAGCAGTTCCCGGACAGGGAATGTATACGAGCAGTACTTC.

V usage is TRBV4-2 and J usage is TRBJ1-4; unclear D gene. V was clipped by 4 bases and J by 2 bases, with 11 bases between them. This CDR3 comprises 15 residues. Per germline, CDR1 LGHNA and CDR2 YNFKEQ. The CDR3 is CASSPIGDTNEKLFF. In DNA, the CDR3 is TGTGCCAGCAGCCCCATTGGGGATACTAATGAAAAACTGTTTTTT.

V is TRBV7-8 and J is TRBJ1-5; 8 nucleotides match TRBD1. The CDR3 has 16 amino acids. Germline V gene sequence: CDR1 SGHVS, CDR2 FQNEAQ. The V gene end was trimmed by 1 base and the J gene end by 7 bases; junction bases not matched to a gene: 9. CDR3 sequence: CASSLGGQGAGQPQHF. The CDR3 DNA follows: TGTGCCAGCAGCTTAGGGGGTCAGGGGGCTGGCCAGCCCCAGCATTTT. Filled out from reference TRBV7-8 and TRBJ1-5, the complete variable domain reads GAGVSQSPRYKVAKRGQDVALRCDPISGHVSLFWYQQALGQGPEFLTYFQNEAQLDKSGLPSDRFFAERPEGSVSTLKIQRTQQEDSAVYLCASSLGGQGAGQPQHFGDGTRLSIL.

Points on this clone: Other DNA sequences of this sample code for an identical CDR3. The chain has TRBV5-4 and TRBJ2-3, with 9 nucleotides matching TRBD1. Germline values: CDR1 SGHNT, CDR2 YYREEE (reference sequence). The CDR3 is made up of 15 amino acids. Unmatched junction bases numbered 0, after V lost 0 bases and J lost 1 base. The chain's CDR3 is CASSLDRGRTDTQYF. CDR3 nucleotide sequence: TGTGCCAGCAGCTTGGACAGGGGGCGCACAGATACGCAGTATTTT.

The rearrangement links TRBV4-2 to TRBJ1-2; 7 nucleotides align to TRBD1. Germline V gene lookup returns CDR1 LGHNA and CDR2 YNFKEQ. J lost 0 bases, V lost 4 bases, and 5 bases had no gene match. The CDR3 is 15 residues long. CDR3 DNA sequence: TGTGCCAGCAGCCTCGGGACAGAAACTAACTATGGCTACACCTTC. Encoded protein: CASSLGTETNYGYTF.

This clone was seen only once. The germline gene is not matched at one end of the junction; a read error may be the cause. The chain recombines TRBV7-9 with TRBJ1-4; no definite D call. The CDR3 contains 15 residues. Looked up from germline, CDR1 is SEHNR and CDR2 is FQNEAQ (reference sequence). The chain's CDR3 is CASSLARPREEKLFF. The CDR3 DNA reads as TGTGCCAGCAGCCTAGCTCGGCCCCGGGAGGAAAAACTGTTTTTT. Drawing the rest from reference TRBV7-9 and TRBJ1-4, the complete variable domain is DTGVSQNPRHKITKRGQNVTFRCDPISEHNRLYWYRQTLGQGPEFLTYFQNEAQLEKSRLLSDRFSAERPKGSFSTLEIQRTEQGDSAMYLCASSLARPREEKLFFGSGTQLSVL.

With regard to this clone: The junction differs from germline at one of its ends, possibly a read error. The gene calls are TRBV7-7 and TRBJ2-1, with D tentatively TRBD1 or TRBD2 (7 bases each). The CDR3 spans 13 residues. The germline V gene encodes CDR1 SSHAT and CDR2 FNYEAQ (reference sequence). Written as DNA, the CDR3 is TGTGCTAGCAGCGGGGACAGTTACAATGAGCAGTTCTTC. Translating it yields CASSGDSYNEQFF. The full variable domain, its missing parts supplied by reference TRBV7-7 and TRBJ2-1, is GAGVSQSPRYKVTKRGQDVTLRCDPISSHATLYWYQQALGQGPEFLTYFNYEAQPDKSGLPSDRFSAERPEGSISTLTIQRTEQRDSAMYRCASSGDSYNEQFFGPGTRLTVL.

This clone was observed a few times. The gene calls are TRBV7-9 and TRBJ2-7, with no clear D. The V gene's germline CDR1 is SEHNR and CDR2 FQNEAQ (reference sequence). This CDR3 region has 13 residues. Between the trimmed V and J ends, which lost 5 bases and 9 bases, there was a span of 17 bases. The CDR3 is CASSHIRIKGQYF. The CDR3 coding sequence is TGTGCCAGCAGCCACATCCGGATAAAGGGGCAGTACTTC.

V and J are TRBV28 and TRBJ2-1, with D possibly being TRBD2 (5 bases). This CDR3 region has 14 residues. Germline V gives CDR1 MDHEN, CDR2 SYDVKM. With 8 bases removed from V and 0 bases from J, the gap between germline ends came to 11 bases. CDR3 in amino acids: CASGRLSSYNEQFF. In DNA form, the CDR3 reads TGTGCCAGCGGAAGACTAAGCTCCTACAATGAGCAGTTCTTC.

This chain joins TRBV28 and TRBJ1-4; D is uncertain. Germline assignment: CDR1 MDHEN and CDR2 SYDVKM. The germline V and J ends were trimmed by 7 bases and 11 bases, with 11 bases remaining between them. The CDR3 is 11 residues long. The CDR3: CASTSQTKLFF. The CDR3 DNA follows: TGTGCCAGCACCAGCCAAACGAAACTGTTTTTT. The variable domain in full, with the rest retrieved from reference TRBV28 and TRBJ1-4, is DVKVTQSSRYLVKRTGEKVFLECVQDMDHENMFWYRQDPGLGLRLIYFSYDVKMKEKGDIPEGYSVSREKKERFSLILESASTNQTSMYLCASTSQTKLFFGSGTQLSVL.

This chain uses TRBV5-6 with TRBJ1-1, with D possibly TRBD1 on 6 matching bases. V was clipped by 7 bases and J by 1 base, with 11 bases between them. CDR3 length: 13 amino acids. Looked up from germline, CDR1 is SGHDT and CDR2 is YYEEEE. Here the CDR3 DNA reads TGTGCCAGCTTTGGCAGGGGGAACACTGAAGCTTTCTTT. It encodes CASFGRGNTEAFF.

This clone has a single count. CDR3 DNA sequence: TGTGCCACTAAAAAGGGGGGACCTATATACAATGAGCAGTTCTTC. Protein sequence: CATKKGGPIYNEQFF. This sequence joins TRBV2 and TRBJ2-1, with D tentatively TRBD1 or TRBD2 (6 bases each). The CDR3 length is 15 residues. V was cut by 10 bases and J by 4 bases, with 20 bases left in between. CDR1 and CDR2 (germline): SNHLY, FYNNEI. Together with reference TRBV2 and TRBJ2-1, the CDR3 gives the full variable domain: EPEVTQTPSHQVTQMGQEVILRCVPISNHLYFYWYRQILGQKVEFLVSFYNNEISEKSEIFDDQFSVERPDGSNFTLKIRSTKLEDSAMYFCATKKGGPIYNEQFFGPGTRLTVL.

This chain connects TRBV19 to TRBJ1-2, with 7 nucleotides matching TRBD1. V dropped 4 bases and J dropped 4; count of bases not matched to a gene: 12. CDR1 LNHDA and CDR2 SQIVND come from the germline V gene (reference sequence). The length of the CDR3 is 16 residues. The CDR3 region has the DNA TGTGCCAGTAGTACCCCCGGACAGGCCGAAGTCTATGGCTACACCTTC. It encodes CASSTPGQAEVYGYTF.

V is TRBV19 and J is TRBJ1-5; D remains ambiguous. The V and J ends lost 7 bases and 0 bases respectively, with 13 bases between them. CDR3 length: 15 residues. Germline V lookup: CDR1 LNHDA, CDR2 SQIVND (reference sequence). CDR3 region: CASTQYHLSNQPQHF. CDR3 bases: TGTGCCAGTACCCAATACCACCTTAGCAATCAGCCCCAGCATTTT.

This clone was seen a few times. The genes are TRBV18 and TRBJ2-2, with a tentative D call TRBD1 (5 bases). Germline CDR1 and CDR2: KGHSH and LQKENI. The CDR3 is 14 residues long. Trimming took off 3 bases at V and 6 bases at J, with 11 bases between the two ends. This chain's CDR3 is CASSPRRGAGELFF. The CDR3 DNA is TGTGCCAGCTCACCCCGAAGGGGTGCCGGGGAGCTGTTTTTT.

The chain recombines TRBV7-8 with TRBJ2-1; 9 nucleotides align to TRBD2. The CDR3 consists of 18 residues. The ends lost 7 bases at V and 7 bases at J; junction bases unmatched: 20. The germline CDR1 and CDR2 sequences are SGHVS and FQNEAQ. The CDR3 DNA is TGTGCCAGCACTGAACTACTCGGCGGCGGGAGGGCCGGGAATGAGCAGTTCTTC. Protein sequence: CASTELLGGGRAGNEQFF.

The rearrangement uses TRBV7-2 and TRBJ1-1; D not certain. Trimming cost V 3 bases and J 3 bases, with 2 bases left between them. This CDR3 region has 11 residues. CDR1 SGHTA and CDR2 FQGNSA come from the germline V gene. CDR3 DNA: TGTGCCAGCAGCTTCGACACTGAAGCTTTCTTT. It translates to CASSFDTEAFF.

The gene calls are TRBV11-2 and TRBJ2-7; 7 nucleotides align to TRBD1. V shed 4 bases, J shed 2 bases, and the junction held 5 bases outside the gene matches. The CDR3 loop spans 14 amino acids. In germline, CDR1 is SGHAT, CDR2 FQNNGV. The CDR3 is CASSSSGQTYEQYF. The CDR3 DNA reads as TGTGCCAGCAGCTCCTCGGGACAGACCTACGAGCAGTACTTC.

In regard to this clone: A junction end diverges from the germline sequence, so it may reflect a read error. This chain joins TRBV7-7 and TRBJ2-5; tentative D call: TRBD2 (6 bases). The CDR3 consists of 15 residues. The germline CDR1 and CDR2 sequences are SSHAT and FNYEAQ (reference sequence). The CDR3 reads CASSSGPGSGETQYF. CDR3 coding DNA: TGTGCTAGCAGCTCCGGGCCCGGGAGTGGAGAGACCCAGTACTTC.

This clone has a single count. The genes are TRBV4-2 and TRBJ2-1; D is ambiguous. Trimming removed 0 bases at V and 0 bases at J, with 12 bases between. The germline V gene has CDR1 LGHNA and CDR2 YNFKEQ. The CDR3 sequence is 17 residues long. The CDR3 sequence: CASSQDRRLSSYNEQFF. The CDR3 nucleotides are TGTGCCAGCAGCCAAGATCGACGCCTGAGCTCCTACAATGAGCAGTTCTTC.

The CDR3 spells CASSLNSGYGYTF. The CDR3 bases are TGTGCCAGCAGTCTAAACTCAGGGTATGGCTACACCTTC. This chain joins TRBV27 and TRBJ1-2, with D possibly being TRBD1 (5 bases). V shed 5 bases and J shed 5 bases, with 12 bases lying between them. CDR1 is MNHEY and CDR2 is SMNVEV in the germline V gene (reference sequence). The CDR3 length is 13 residues.

This clone was counted only a few times. V is TRBV18 and J is TRBJ2-5, with 8 bases that match TRBD1. This CDR3 has 16 amino acids. V was clipped by 2 bases and J by 1 base; unmatched bases: 6. The germline CDR1 and CDR2 sequences are KGHSH and LQKENI. The CDR3 nucleotides are TGTGCCAGCTCACCAACGGCAGGGGGCCTCCAAGAGACCCAGTACTTC. Its translation: CASSPTAGGLQETQYF.